The next 8 T cell receptor beta chains were all read from a single sample in a study of molecular identifiers for immune sequencing clone quantification. One entry per CDR3 protein results from TCRdb running MiXCR on the PCR reads. The data show 350,000 or so distinct CDR3 sequences, with roughly a fifth seen just once and approximately 0.84% held by the top ten. The specimen was naive CD8+ T cells from blood, with Jurkat cell RNA spiked in. As to subset: FACS-sorted CD8+CD4-CCR7+CD45RA+ naive T cells. These receptors originate from a human donor in good health. Some libraries in this study had Jurkat cell RNA spiked in.

This clonotype showed up many times. The rearrangement links TRBV29-1 to TRBJ2-4; weak D call: TRBD1 (5 bases). V lost 3 bases, J lost 5 bases, and 14 bases lay in between. The CDR3 is 14 residues long. Germline loops: CDR1 SQVTM, CDR2 ANQGSEA. The CDR3 nucleotides read TGCAGCGTTGAGGGGATCGGACAAGAAAACATTCAGTACTTC. Its protein is CSVEGIGQENIQYF.

In this sample, this clonotype turned up many times. The J gene is TRBJ2-2, the V gene TRBV9; no firm D call. Deletions cut 3 bases from V and 2 bases from J, with 2 bases between. Germline V gene lookup returns CDR1 SGDLS and CDR2 YYNGEE. The CDR3 is 12 amino acids. The CDR3 spells CASSGNTGELFF. The CDR3 DNA is TGTGCCAGCAGCGGAAACACCGGGGAGCTGTTTTTT.

This clonotype was observed many times. This CDR3 reads CASRGQWGPNTEAFF. CDR3 coding DNA: TGTGCCAGTAGGGGACAATGGGGCCCAAACACTGAAGCTTTCTTT. The rearrangement links TRBV19 to TRBJ1-1; TRBD1 is a possible D gene (6 bases). From germline, CDR1 is LNHDA and CDR2 SQIVND (reference sequence). This CDR3 region has 15 residues. V lost 6 bases, J lost 2 bases, and 16 bases lay in between.

This clonotype was counted many times. The chain combines TRBV5-1 with TRBJ2-7, with D maybe TRBD1 (6 bases). CDR3 length: 17 residues. Germline CDR1 and CDR2: SGHRS and YFSETQ. V gave up 0 bases and J gave up 3 bases, with 19 bases separating them. CDR3 DNA sequence: TGCGCCAGCAGCTTGGGAGGGGCAGGGGTTATCAACTACGAGCAGTACTTC. As protein: CASSLGGAGVINYEQYF.

This clonotype was seen ten or more times. This sequence joins TRBV7-9 and TRBJ2-3, with 8 bases fitting TRBD2. Trimming cost V 5 bases and J 3 bases; bases outside gene matches: 7. Germline loops: CDR1 SEHNR, CDR2 FQNEAQ (reference sequence). CDR3 length equals 15 residues. As DNA, the CDR3 is TGTGCCAGCAGCACCCCGGGACTAGATACAGATACGCAGTATTTT. It specifies CASSTPGLDTDTQYF.

This chain joins TRBV19 and TRBJ1-5; 9 nucleotides line up with TRBD1. Germline assignment: CDR1 LNHDA and CDR2 SQIVND (reference sequence). There are 14 residues in the CDR3. Trimming at V came to 6 bases and at J to 5 bases, leaving 5 bases not matched to a gene. This CDR3 reads CASSFGTGYQPQHF. Written as DNA, the CDR3 is TGTGCCAGTAGCTTTGGGACAGGGTATCAGCCCCAGCATTTT.

Ten or more counts support this clonotype. The genes are TRBV20-1 and TRBJ2-1; no definite D call. The V and J ends lost 0 bases and 6 bases respectively, with 15 bases between them. The CDR3 is 15 residues long. Germline CDR1 is DFQATT and CDR2 is SNEGSKA (reference sequence). The CDR3 sequence: CSARDPGLRPNEQFF. The CDR3 DNA sequence: TGCAGTGCTAGAGATCCGGGTCTCCGGCCCAATGAGCAGTTCTTC.

This clonotype was counted ten times or more. The chain combines TRBV15 with TRBJ2-2; D is possibly TRBD1 or TRBD2 (5 bases each). Germline V gives CDR1 LNHNV, CDR2 YYDKDF (reference sequence). The CDR3 spans 15 residues. Trimming took 5 bases from V and 1 from J, leaving 11 bases between them. CDR3 residues: CATSLGRLNTGELFF. CDR3 coding DNA: TGTGCCACCAGCCTGGGACGGCTGAACACCGGGGAGCTGTTTTTT.